The following is a TCR beta chain sequence with its context. The antigen is undetermined. The entry originates in a study of cytomegalovirus exposure and HLA in healthy donors. Primers: 60 Vbeta forward and 13 Jbeta reverse. Method: immunoSEQ multiplex PCR; TCRdb's copy keeps in-frame clones and lacks some. The table includes 90,000 to 120,000 clones, 76% detected once. Overall study results and limits: The study labeled 164 TCR beta chains cytomegalovirus-associated.

CDR1 is SGHVS, CDR2 FQNEAQ, per germline. The CDR3 totals 14 residues. Between the trimmed V and J ends, which lost 0 bases and 7 bases, there was a span of 10 bases. This clonotype was obtained from a woman aged 18-29 years in good health and CMV-seropositive. V gene TRBV7-8 combines with J gene TRBJ2-1; D is perhaps TRBD2 (5 bases). The sample was PBMCs. This chain's CDR3 is CASSLAGSRNEQFF. DNA of the CDR3: TGTGCCAGCAGCTTAGCGGGGAGTCGGAATGAGCAGTTCTTC.